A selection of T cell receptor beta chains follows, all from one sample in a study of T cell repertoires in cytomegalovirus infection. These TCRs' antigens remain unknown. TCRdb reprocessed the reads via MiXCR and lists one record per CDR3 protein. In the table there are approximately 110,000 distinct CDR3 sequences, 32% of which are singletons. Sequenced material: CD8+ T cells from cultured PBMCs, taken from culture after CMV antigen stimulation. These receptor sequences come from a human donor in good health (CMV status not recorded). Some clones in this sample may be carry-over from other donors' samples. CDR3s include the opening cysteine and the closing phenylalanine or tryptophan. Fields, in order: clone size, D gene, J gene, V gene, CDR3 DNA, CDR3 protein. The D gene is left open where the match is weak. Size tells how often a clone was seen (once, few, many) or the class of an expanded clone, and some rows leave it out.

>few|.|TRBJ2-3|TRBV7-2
TGTGCCAGCAGCACTAACAGGGTTGAGGCGGCAGATACGCAGTATTTT
CASSTNRVEAADTQYF
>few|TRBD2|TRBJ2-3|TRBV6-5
TGTGCCAGCAGTCGCGGGGGATACACAGATACGCAGTATTTT
CASSRGGYTDTQYF
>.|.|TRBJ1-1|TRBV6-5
TGTGCCAGCAGTCGTCACCGACAGAGAACCAACACTGAAGCTTTCTTT
CASSRHRQRTNTEAFF
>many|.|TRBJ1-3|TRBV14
TGTGCCAGCAGCCAAGGCCTGATGGGGTGGAGTAGGGCTGGAAACACCATATATTTT
CASSQGLMGWSRAGNTIYF
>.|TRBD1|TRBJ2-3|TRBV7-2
TGTGCCAGCAGCTTAAGGACGGGACAGGTCCACACAGATACGCAGTATTTT
CASSLRTGQVHTDTQYF
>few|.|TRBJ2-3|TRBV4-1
TGCGCCAGCAGTCCTTATTCCGAGGACCGAGATACGCAGTATTTT
CASSPYSEDRDTQYF
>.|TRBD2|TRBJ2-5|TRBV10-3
TGTGCCATCAGTGAGACCTATGGACTAGCGGGCCATAACGACGTGAAGACCCAGTACTTC
CAISETYGLAGHNDVKTQYF
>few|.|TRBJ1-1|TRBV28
TGTGCCAGCCTGAGGGGACTGAACACTGAAGCTTTCTTT
CASLRGLNTEAFF
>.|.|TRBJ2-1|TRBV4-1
TGCGCCAGCAGGAACGTTCAGGATGAGCAGTTCTTC
CASRNVQDEQFF
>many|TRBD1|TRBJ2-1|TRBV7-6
TGTGCCAGCAGCCGGAATAGACAGGGGGCTTACAATGAGCAGTTCTTC
CASSRNRQGAYNEQFF
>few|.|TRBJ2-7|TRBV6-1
TGTGCCAGCAGTGAGGTCGCTCTAGGTGGTACCGCCTACGAGCAGTACTTC
CASSEVALGGTAYEQYF
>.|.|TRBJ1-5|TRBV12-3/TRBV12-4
TGTGCCAGCAGTGTCGGACAGCCCAATCAGCCCCAGCATTTT
CASSVGQPNQPQHF
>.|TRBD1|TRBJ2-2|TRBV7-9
TGTGCCAGCAGCCCCCCGGGACAGGGAAACACCGGGGAGCTGTTTTTT
CASSPPGQGNTGELFF
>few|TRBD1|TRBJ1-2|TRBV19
TGTGCCAGTAGTCGTACAACAGGACAGGCCTATGGCTACACCTTC
CASSRTTGQAYGYTF
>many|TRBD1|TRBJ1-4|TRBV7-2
TGTGCCAGCAGCGCGGACAGGGAGGGTGAAAAACTGTTTTTT
CASSADREGEKLFF
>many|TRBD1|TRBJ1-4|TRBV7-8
TGTGCCAGCAGCCAGGGACAGATTAATGAAAAACTGTTTTTT
CASSQGQINEKLFF
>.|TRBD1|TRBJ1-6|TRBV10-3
TGTGCCACCGGGGGACAGCATAATTCACCCCTCCACTTT
CATGGQHNSPLHF
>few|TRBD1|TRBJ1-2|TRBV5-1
TGCGCCAGCAAGGGGACAGGGGTTGCCGGCTACACCTTC
CASKGTGVAGYTF
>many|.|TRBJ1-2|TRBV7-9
TGTGCCAGCAGCTTTAGACAGACTTCTGATGGCTACACCTTC
CASSFRQTSDGYTF
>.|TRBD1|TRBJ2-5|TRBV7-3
TGTGCCAGCAGCCCCCCGGGACAGGGGAGAGAGACCCAGTACTTC
CASSPPGQGRETQYF
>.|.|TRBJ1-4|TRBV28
TGTGCCAGCAGGGTCGACAGCGCAGCAACTAATGAAAAACTGTTTTTT
CASRVDSAATNEKLFF
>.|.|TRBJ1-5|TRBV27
TGTGCCAGCAGTTTCTTGGGAAACAGCAATCAGCCCCAGCATTTT
CASSFLGNSNQPQHF
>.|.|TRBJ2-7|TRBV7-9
TGTGCCAGCACCGAAATCGGGGCGTGGATGGCCTACGAGCAGTACTTC
CASTEIGAWMAYEQYF
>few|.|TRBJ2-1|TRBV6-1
TGTGCCAGCAGGAACCGCGACTCCTACAATGAGCAGTTCTTC
CASRNRDSYNEQFF
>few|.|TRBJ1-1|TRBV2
TGTGCCAGCAGCGGGTATGGGGGGTGGACTGAAGCTTTCTTT
CASSGYGGWTEAFF
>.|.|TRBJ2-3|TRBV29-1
TGCAGCGTTGAAGGGGAAGTGTCTAGCACAGATACGCAGTATTTT
CSVEGEVSSTDTQYF
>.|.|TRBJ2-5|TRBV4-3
TGCGCCAGCCGCCCTGTTCTGACAACCCAAGAGACCCAGTACTTC
CASRPVLTTQETQYF
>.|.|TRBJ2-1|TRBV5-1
TGCGCCAGCAGCTTGTTGGGTACCAATAACATAGAGCAGTTCTTC
CASSLLGTNNIEQFF
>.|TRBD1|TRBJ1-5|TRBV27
TGTGCCAGCAGTCAATGGACAGGGGGCAATCAGCCCCAGCATTTT
CASSQWTGGNQPQHF
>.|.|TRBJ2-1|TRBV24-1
TGTGCCACCAGTGATTTGTTCTCCTACAATGAGCAGTTCTTC
CATSDLFSYNEQFF
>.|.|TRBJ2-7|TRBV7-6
TGTGCCAGCAGCTTAAAGACCGGGGGGCGGGACGAGCAGTACTTC
CASSLKTGGRDEQYF
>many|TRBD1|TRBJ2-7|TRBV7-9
TGTGCCAGCAGCCGAACCTGGGGACAGGGGGTCATCTCCTACGAGCAGTACTTC
CASSRTWGQGVISYEQYF
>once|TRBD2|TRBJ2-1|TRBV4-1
TGCGCCAGCAGCCAAAACCCGGGACTAGCGGGGGACTACAATGAGCAGTTCTTC
CASSQNPGLAGDYNEQFF
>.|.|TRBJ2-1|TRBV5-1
TGCGCCAGCAGCCAACGGGACAAGAGCTCCTACAATGAGCAGTTCTTC
CASSQRDKSSYNEQFF
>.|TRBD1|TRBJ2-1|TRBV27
TGTGCCAGCAGTTCCCGGGACAGGCGATACAATGAGCAGTTCTTC
CASSSRDRRYNEQFF
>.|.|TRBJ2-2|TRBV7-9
TGTGCCAGCAGCCCGCCTCAGGGTTCCGGGGAGCTGTTTTTT
CASSPPQGSGELFF
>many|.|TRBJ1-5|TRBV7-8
TGTGCCAGCAGCTTAGGGTTCCGGGTACGGCAGCCCCAGCATTTT
CASSLGFRVRQPQHF
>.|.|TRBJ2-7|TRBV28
TGCGCCAGCAGGGAGGTCGGCCCTTCCTACGAGCAGTACTTC
CASREVGPSYEQYF
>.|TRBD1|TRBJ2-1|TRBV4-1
TGCGCCAGCAGCCAAGCGTACCGACAGGGGGCGGGTTCCTACAATGAGCAGTTCTTC
CASSQAYRQGAGSYNEQFF
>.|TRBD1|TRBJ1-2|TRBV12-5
TGTGCTAGTGGCAGACAGGGGTGGTATGGCTACACCTTC
CASGRQGWYGYTF
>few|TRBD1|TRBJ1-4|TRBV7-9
TGTGCCAGCACCGATTCCGGGACAGGCGACGAAAAACTGTTTTTT
CASTDSGTGDEKLFF
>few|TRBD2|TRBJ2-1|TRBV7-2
TGTGCCAGCAGCGTCCTAGCGGGCTACAATGAGCAGTTCTTC
CASSVLAGYNEQFF
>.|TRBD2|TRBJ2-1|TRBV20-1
TGCAGTGCTGGCGCGAGCGGGGGGGTCTACAATGAGCAGTTCTTC
CSAGASGGVYNEQFF
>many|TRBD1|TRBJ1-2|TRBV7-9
TGTGCCAGCAGGCGACAGGGGGCTTTGGATGGCTACACCTTC
CASRRQGALDGYTF
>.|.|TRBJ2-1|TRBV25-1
TGTGCCAGCAGAACAGTCGGGCAACACAATGAGCAGTTCTTC
CASRTVGQHNEQFF
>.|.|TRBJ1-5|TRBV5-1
TGCGCCAGCAGCCCTGGACTTCAACAGCCGGGTCAGCCCCAGCATTTT
CASSPGLQQPGQPQHF
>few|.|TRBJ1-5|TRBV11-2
TGTGCCAGCAGCTTAGAACAGGATAGCAATCAGCCCCAGCATTTT
CASSLEQDSNQPQHF
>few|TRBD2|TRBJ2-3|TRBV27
TGTGCCAGCAGTTTGTCTAGCGGACGCACAGATACGCAGTATTTT
CASSLSSGRTDTQYF
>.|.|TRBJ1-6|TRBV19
TGTGCCAGAGCCTTTGGACAGAAAAGCTCCTATAATTCACCCCTCCACTTT
CARAFGQKSSYNSPLHF
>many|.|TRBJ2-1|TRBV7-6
TGTGCCAGCAGCGGGGAGCTGCGTGAGCAGTTCTTC
CASSGELREQFF
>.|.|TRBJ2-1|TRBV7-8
TGTGCCAGCAGCCCTGAGTTCTTC
CASSPEFF
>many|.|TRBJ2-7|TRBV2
TGTGCCAGCAGTGCTCGACAGGCTATGGGCGAGCAGTACTTC
CASSARQAMGEQYF
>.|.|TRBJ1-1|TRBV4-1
TGCGCCAGCAGCCAAGGCGGAGGATCTGAAGCTTTCTTT
CASSQGGGSEAFF
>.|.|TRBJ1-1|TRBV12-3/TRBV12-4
TGTGCCAGCACCAGCGGGGGTCGTACTGAAGCTTTCTTT
CASTSGGRTEAFF
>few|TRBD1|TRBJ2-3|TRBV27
TGTGCCAGCAGTTTAGACAGGGTGGCGGATACGCAGTATTTT
CASSLDRVADTQYF